This T cell receptor (beta chain) is from a study of cytomegalovirus exposure and HLA in healthy donors. PCR was performed using 60 Vbeta and 13 Jbeta primers. Sequenced by immunoSEQ multiplex PCR; TCRdb stores in-frame clones only, minus some. The sample has approximately 85,000 clones, 70% to 80% seen once; the top ten hold around 23%. The CDR3 runs to 13 residues. The germline V gene has CDR1 MNHNS and CDR2 SASEGT. Trimming cost V 10 bases and J 3 bases; bases outside gene matches: 3. The V gene is TRBV6-1, the J gene TRBJ1-5, with TRBD1 matching over 10 bases. The sample was PBMCs. The TCR comes from a woman in her forties or fifties in good health and CMV-seropositive. The CDR3 bases are TGTGCCAACGGGACAGGGGACAATCAGCCCCAGCATTTT. It codes for CANGTGDNQPQHF.